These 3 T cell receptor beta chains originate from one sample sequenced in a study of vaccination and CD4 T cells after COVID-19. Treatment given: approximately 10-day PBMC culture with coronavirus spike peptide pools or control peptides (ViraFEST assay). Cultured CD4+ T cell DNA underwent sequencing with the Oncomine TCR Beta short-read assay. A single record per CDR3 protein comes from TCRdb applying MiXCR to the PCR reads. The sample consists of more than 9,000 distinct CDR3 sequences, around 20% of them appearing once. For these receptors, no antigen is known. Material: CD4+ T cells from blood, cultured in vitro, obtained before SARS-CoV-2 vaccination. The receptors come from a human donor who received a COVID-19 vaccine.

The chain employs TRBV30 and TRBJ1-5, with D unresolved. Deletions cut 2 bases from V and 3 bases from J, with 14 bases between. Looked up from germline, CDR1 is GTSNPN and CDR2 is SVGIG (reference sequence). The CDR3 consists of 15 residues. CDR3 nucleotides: TGTGCCTGGAGTCCCGCAGGAACCCCCAATCAGCCCCAGCATTTT. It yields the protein CAWSPAGTPNQPQHF.

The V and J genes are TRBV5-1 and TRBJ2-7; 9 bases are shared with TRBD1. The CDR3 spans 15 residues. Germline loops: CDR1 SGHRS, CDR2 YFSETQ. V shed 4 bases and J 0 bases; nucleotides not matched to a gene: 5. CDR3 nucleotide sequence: TGCGCCAGCAGCGATACAGGGGGCTACTCCTACGAGCAGTACTTC. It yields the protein CASSDTGGYSYEQYF.

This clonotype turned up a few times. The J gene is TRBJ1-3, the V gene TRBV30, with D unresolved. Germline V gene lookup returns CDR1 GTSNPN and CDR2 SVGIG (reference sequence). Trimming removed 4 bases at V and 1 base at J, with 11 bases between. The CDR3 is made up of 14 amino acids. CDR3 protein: CAWIRERSGNTIYF. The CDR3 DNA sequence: TGTGCCTGGATCCGTGAAAGATCTGGAAACACCATATATTTT. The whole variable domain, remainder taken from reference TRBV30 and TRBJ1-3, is SQTIHQWPATLVQPVGSPLSLECTVEGTSNPNLYWYRQAAGRGLQLLFYSVGIGQISSEVPQNLSASRPQDRQFILSSKKLLLSDSGFYLCAWIRERSGNTIYFGEGSWLTVV.